This T cell receptor (beta chain) was sequenced for a study of shared clonotypes between healthy human individuals. TCRdb's table, derived via immunoSEQ multiplex PCR, lists solely in-frame clones and lacks some. The sample lists 2 million to 3 million clones; 80% to 95% were seen once. About this clone: No antigen is known for it.

Overall study findings and caveats: Even with large depth, rarefaction showed that sorted-subset sequencing was incomplete.

V was clipped by 3 bases and J by 2 bases; unmatched bases: 6. Germline V CDR1 and CDR2: SGHAT, FQNNGV. The CDR3 is 15 residues long. The clonotype comes from a man between 18 and 35 years old in good health. Some clones in this sample may be carry-over from other donors' samples. This chain links TRBV11-2 with TRBJ2-5; 7 bases match TRBD1. What was sequenced was naive CD4+ T cells from PBMCs. Sample subset: CD45RA+ positively selected. CDR3: CASSLDGTAQETQYF. As DNA, the CDR3 is TGTGCCAGCAGCTTGGACGGGACAGCACAAGAGACCCAGTACTTC. Combining the CDR3 with reference TRBV11-2 and TRBJ2-5 gives the whole variable domain EAGVAQSPRYKIIEKRQSVAFWCNPISGHATLYWYQQILGQGPKLLIQFQNNGVVDDSQLPKDRFSAERLKGVDSTLKIQPAKLEDSAVYLCASSLDGTAQETQYFGPGTRLLVL.